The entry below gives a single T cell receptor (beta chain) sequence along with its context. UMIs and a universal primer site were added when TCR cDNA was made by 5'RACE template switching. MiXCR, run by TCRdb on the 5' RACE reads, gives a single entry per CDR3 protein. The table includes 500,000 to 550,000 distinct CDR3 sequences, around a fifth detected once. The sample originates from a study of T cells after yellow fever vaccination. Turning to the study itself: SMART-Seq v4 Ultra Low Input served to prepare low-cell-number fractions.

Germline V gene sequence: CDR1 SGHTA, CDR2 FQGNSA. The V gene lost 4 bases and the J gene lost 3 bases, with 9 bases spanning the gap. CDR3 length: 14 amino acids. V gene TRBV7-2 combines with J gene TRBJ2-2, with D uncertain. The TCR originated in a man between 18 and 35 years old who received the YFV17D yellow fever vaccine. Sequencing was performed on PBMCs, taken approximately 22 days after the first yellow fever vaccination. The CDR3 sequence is CASSSPWDTGELFF. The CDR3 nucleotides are TGTGCCAGCAGCTCCCCTTGGGACACCGGGGAGCTGTTTTTT.